The 14 T cell receptor beta chains given below trace back to one sample, sequenced in a study of regulatory T cells in long-lasting Graves disease. Indicated time point: newly diagnosed GD, antithyroid drugs for less than 3 months. Preparation of the TCR library used RNA extracted from PBMCs. Libraries of TCR beta came from iRepertoire HTBI primers plus Arm-PCR of CDR3 regions. One entry per CDR3 protein, called by TCRdb with MiXCR from the multiplex PCR reads. Of hundreds of thousands of distinct CDR3 sequences listed, about 14% are singletons. This sample also appeared in a second study, on T cells in Graves' hyperthyroidism and ophthalmopathy.

The sample in question was peripheral blood mononuclear cells (PBMCs), obtained at new diagnosis, from a patient treated with antithyroid drugs. These receptors were taken from a man aged 30 to 45 with Graves disease.

This clonotype was seen a single time. A much more abundant neighbour one base away suggests this may be a read error. Since the CDR3 does not end with the conserved phenylalanine or tryptophan, this likely comes from a read error. The chain recombines TRBV6-2 or TRBV6-3 with TRBJ2-3; TRBD1 matches at 8 bases. V dropped 6 bases and J dropped 1; count of bases not matched to a gene: 6. The CDR3 contains 15 residues. The germline V gene encodes CDR1 MNHEY and CDR2 SVGEGT. CDR3 sequence reads: CASRRRGRGTDTQYL. CDR3 bases: TGTGCCAGCAGGCGCAGGGGGCGAGGCACAGATACGCAGTATCTT.

The table lists this clonotype with a few counts. The chain links TRBV5-1 to TRBJ1-6; 8 nucleotides agree with TRBD1. V gave up 0 bases and J gave up 7 bases; unmatched junction bases: 0. Germline CDR1 and CDR2: SGHRS and YFSETQ. CDR3 size: 14 residues. DNA for the CDR3: TGCGCCAGCAGCTTGGGGACAGGGAATTCACCCCTCCACTTT. Residues: CASSLGTGNSPLHF.

This clonotype was seen a few times. The gene calls are TRBV5-1 and TRBJ2-1; 12 bases are a match to TRBD2. This CDR3 is built from 17 residues. Germline V gene sequence: CDR1 SGHRS, CDR2 YFSETQ. The V segment lost 3 bases and the J segment 2 bases; nucleotides outside the gene matches: 6. The CDR3 bases are TGCGCCAGCAGCTCCGGACTAGCGGGGTCCCCCTACAATGAGCAGTTCTTC. Amino acid sequence: CASSSGLAGSPYNEQFF.

The chain has TRBV19 and TRBJ2-7; 8 bases match TRBD2. The CDR3 consists of 13 residues. CDR1 and CDR2 from the germline V gene are LNHDA and SQIVND (reference sequence). Losses at the gene ends were 3 bases for V and 5 bases for J; bases not matched to a gene: 3. The CDR3 nucleotides are TGTGCCAGTAGTATTCAGACTAGCGACGAGCAGTACTTC. Encoded protein: CASSIQTSDEQYF.

This clonotype has ten or more counts. In DNA, the CDR3 is TGTGCCAGCAAGGGCCGACCTCTAGAGGCAGATACGCAGTATTTT. Amino acid sequence: CASKGRPLEADTQYF. The chain is built from TRBV25-1 and TRBJ2-3; D remains unclear. The germline V gene has CDR1 MGHDK and CDR2 SYGVNS. The germline V and J ends were trimmed by 7 bases and 4 bases, with 18 bases remaining between them. The CDR3 runs 15 residues.

This clonotype has at least ten counts. This chain uses TRBV2 with TRBJ2-7; 11 nucleotides line up with TRBD2. CDR1 and CDR2 (germline): SNHLY, FYNNEI. The junction had 11 bases not matched to a gene; V was cut back by 7 bases and J by 6 bases. CDR3 length equals 15 residues. In DNA form, the CDR3 reads TGTGCCAGCAAAAAGGTAGCGGGAGGGCCGGGCGAGCAGTACTTC. Translated: CASKKVAGGPGEQYF.

For this clonotype: A read error is likely, as this CDR3 ends without the conserved phenylalanine or tryptophan. The rearrangement joins TRBV10-3 to TRBJ2-5, with 9 bases that match TRBD2. Germline lookup yields CDR1 ENHRY and CDR2 SYGVKD. Trimming took 6 bases from V and 3 from J; bases not matched to a gene: 5. This CDR3 is 14 amino acids long. The CDR3 DNA reads as TGTGCCATCAGCTCTCGACTAGCGGAAGAGACCCAGTACCTC. This encodes CAISSRLAEETQYL.

The chain couples TRBV5-1 to TRBJ2-6; unclear D gene. Germline CDR1 reads SGHRS; CDR2 reads YFSETQ. The CDR3 consists of 16 residues. Trimming shortened V by 0 bases and J by 0 bases, and 7 bases separated the two germline ends. CDR3 loop: CASSLALTSGANVLTF. For the CDR3, the DNA is TGCGCCAGCAGCTTGGCCTTAACCTCTGGGGCCAACGTCCTGACTTTC.

The chain joins TRBV2 to TRBJ1-1; the D gene is possibly TRBD1 (6 bases). The CDR3 has 16 amino acids. Germline V gene data show CDR1 as SNHLY and CDR2 as FYNNEI. Trimming stripped 6 bases from V and 6 bases from J, with 23 bases between. The CDR3 nucleotides read TGTGCCAGCAGCCTTCAAACCCGGGGGGCTGGGGCTGAAGCTTTCTTT. This translates into CASSLQTRGAGAEAFF.

This clonotype has only a few counts. The V call is TRBV9, the J call TRBJ2-1; D is undetermined. CDR1 and CDR2 (germline): SGDLS, YYNGEE. V was pared by 7 bases and J by 6 bases, with 17 bases between. The length of the CDR3 is 14 residues. In DNA form, the CDR3 reads TGTGCCAGCGGGTTTGGCAGGTCGGGCAATGAGCAGTTCTTC. This codes for CASGFGRSGNEQFF.

This clonotype was seen ten or more times. The chain joins TRBV12-3 or TRBV12-4 to TRBJ2-1; D is ambiguous. Trimming took 6 bases from V and 12 from J, leaving 18 bases between them. There are 13 residues in the CDR3. The CDR3 bases are TGTGCCAGCAGAAAAAGCACCGGGCTACCGCAGTTCTTC. Its protein is CASRKSTGLPQFF.

This clonotype was counted between two and nine times. V and J are TRBV7-9 and TRBJ1-1; D ambiguous. V was trimmed by 5 bases and J by 0 bases, leaving 10 bases between them. CDR3 length: 14 amino acids. Germline V CDR1 and CDR2: SEHNR, FQNEAQ (reference sequence). The DNA of the CDR3 is TGTGCCAGCAGCCATTCGACTCTGAACACTGAAGCTTTCTTT. Translating it yields CASSHSTLNTEAFF.

The chain employs TRBV19 and TRBJ2-3; D unclear. The ends were cut back, 3 bases at V and 5 bases at J, with 9 bases in the middle. The CDR3 contains 13 residues. CDR1 and CDR2 from the germline V gene are LNHDA and SQIVND (reference sequence). The CDR3 reads CASSIGHQDTQYF. The CDR3 DNA is TGTGCCAGTAGTATCGGGCATCAAGATACGCAGTATTTT.

This clonotype is medium-sized within its sample. The chain links TRBV13 to TRBJ2-7; D is uncertain. V was trimmed by 5 bases and J by 3 bases, leaving 11 bases between them. Looked up from germline, CDR1 is PRHDT and CDR2 is FYEKMQ (reference sequence). This CDR3 has 13 residues. CDR3 bases: TGTGCCAGCAGCACTCAGGAAGACTACGAGCAGTACTTC. Its translation: CASSTQEDYEQYF.